The rows below give T cell receptor beta chains drawn from one sample of a study of T cell responses to AZD1222 COVID-19 vaccine. The protocol was immunoSEQ multiplex PCR, while the TCRdb copy is restricted to in-frame clones and leaves out a portion. The sample lists roughly 160,000 clones, more than 85% occurring once. Specimen: peripheral blood, collected on day 0 of AZD1222 vaccination. These receptors came from an adult in good health. The CDR3 runs from the conserved cysteine through the conserved F or W. D genes are given only for firm matches. For some rows the clone size is stated as once, few or many, or as a class when expanded; others skip it.

TRBD1	NA	TRBV5-1	TRBJ1-2	CASSSGQGAHGYTF	TGCGCCAGCAGCTCCGGACAGGGGGCCCATGGCTACACCTTC
TRBD1	NA	TRBV11-3	TRBJ1-1	CASTLTGMNTEAFF	TGTGCCAGCACCCTGACAGGGATGAACACTGAAGCTTTCTTT
TRBD1	NA	TRBV20-1	TRBJ1-1	CSASPPGTGNTEAFF	TGCAGTGCTAGTCCCCCCGGGACAGGGAACACTGAAGCTTTCTTT
TRBD2	NA	TRBV13	TRBJ2-2	CASSPGTSGGAYTGELFF	TGTGCCAGCAGCCCCGGGACTAGCGGGGGGGCATACACCGGGGAGCTGTTTTTT
TRBD1	NA	TRBV25-1	TRBJ2-3	CASSETGTGSTDTQYF	TGTGCCAGCAGTGAAACTGGGACAGGAAGCACAGATACGCAGTATTTT
TRBD2	NA	TRBV4-2	TRBJ2-1	CASSQDEASGGNEQFF	TGTGCCAGCAGCCAAGATGAGGCTAGCGGGGGGAATGAGCAGTTCTTC
NA	NA	TRBV2	TRBJ1-2	CASRAGWSSNYGYTF	TGTGCCAGCAGGGCAGGGTGGTCCTCTAACTATGGCTACACCTTC
NA	NA	TRBV6-2/TRBV6-3	TRBJ2-3	CASSPGAASTDTQYF	TGTGCCAGCAGTCCAGGGGCAGCCAGCACAGATACGCAGTATTTT
NA	NA	TRBV9	TRBJ1-6	CASSSWYGGTRGNSPLHF	TGTGCCAGCAGCTCTTGGTACGGGGGGACCAGGGGCAATTCACCCCTCCACTTT
NA	once	TRBV11-2	TRBJ2-7	CASSFSTYEQYF	TGTGCCAGCAGCTTCTCAACCTACGAGCAGTACTTC
NA	NA	TRBV9	TRBJ1-2	CASSVSDGSYGYTF	TGTGCCAGCAGCGTATCAGACGGTTCCTATGGCTACACCTTC
TRBD2	NA	TRBV4-2	TRBJ2-7	CASSQTLAGGPYEQYF	TGTGCCAGCAGCCAGACACTAGCGGGGGGGCCTTACGAGCAGTACTTC
NA	NA	TRBV12-3/TRBV12-4	TRBJ2-5	CASSLPPLQTQYF	TGTGCCAGCAGTTTACCCCCATTGCAGACCCAGTACTTC
NA	NA	TRBV5-1	TRBJ1-5	CASSPVGGAYQPQHF	TGCGCCAGCAGCCCAGTGGGGGGGGCTTATCAGCCCCAGCATTTT
NA	NA	TRBV6-2/TRBV6-3	TRBJ1-1	CASSPSRSMNTEAFF	TGTGCCAGCAGTCCGAGCAGGTCCATGAACACTGAAGCTTTCTTT
NA	NA	TRBV29-1	TRBJ1-2	CSVGTPDYGYTF	TGCAGCGTCGGGACGCCCGACTATGGCTACACCTTC
NA	NA	TRBV3-1/TRBV3-2	TRBJ1-2	CASSHTPQGSDGYTF	TGTGCCAGCAGCCATACGCCCCAGGGGTCCGATGGCTACACCTTC
NA	NA	TRBV18	TRBJ2-1	CASSPPVGLSSYNEQFF	TGTGCCAGCTCACCACCGGTAGGTCTGAGCTCCTACAATGAGCAGTTCTTC
NA	NA	TRBV19	TRBJ1-1	CASSPIPGQRGEAFF	TGTGCCAGTAGTCCCATTCCGGGACAACGTGGGGAAGCTTTCTTT
NA	NA	TRBV11-2	TRBJ2-1	CASSLVSTSYRGNEQFF	TGTGCCAGCAGCTTAGTTTCCACGTCATACCGGGGTAATGAGCAGTTCTTC
NA	NA	TRBV6-5	TRBJ1-1	CASFHTGGGTEAFF	TGTGCCAGCTTCCATACCGGGGGTGGGACTGAAGCTTTCTTT
NA	once	TRBV4-1	TRBJ2-7	CASSGETYEQYF	TGCGCCAGCAGTGGGGAAACCTACGAGCAGTACTTC
TRBD2	NA	TRBV7-9	TRBJ2-1	CASSLLVAGPRWNEQFF	TGTGCCAGCAGCTTATTGGTAGCGGGGCCGCGTTGGAATGAGCAGTTCTTC
NA	NA	TRBV27	TRBJ1-5	CASSRTVNSNQPQHF	TGTGCCAGCAGTCGGACAGTTAATAGCAATCAGCCCCAGCATTTT
TRBD1	once	TRBV7-9	TRBJ2-5	CASSLGQGWETQYF	TGTGCCAGCAGCTTGGGACAGGGGTGGGAGACCCAGTACTTC
NA	NA	TRBV7-6	TRBJ2-5	CASSLTGLARETQYF	TGTGCCAGCAGCTTAACAGGCCTCGCCAGGGAGACCCAGTACTTC
TRBD1	once	TRBV19	TRBJ1-4	CASSKGQVLEKLFF	TGTGCCAGTAGTAAGGGACAGGTGCTTGAAAAACTGTTTTTT
NA	NA	TRBV5-1	TRBJ1-2	CASSLAGEGYGYTF	TGCGCCAGCAGCTTGGCGGGGGAGGGGTATGGCTACACCTTC
NA	NA	TRBV27	TRBJ1-2	CASSTLSGGARTGYTF	TGTGCCAGCAGTACCCTAAGTGGGGGGGCGAGGACTGGCTACACCTTC
TRBD1	once	TRBV6-1	TRBJ1-5	CASSEQGQGHQPQHF	TGTGCCAGCAGTGAACAGGGACAGGGCCATCAGCCCCAGCATTTT
TRBD1	NA	TRBV15	TRBJ2-5	CATSAWTGGQETQYF	TGTGCCACCAGCGCTTGGACAGGGGGTCAGGAGACCCAGTACTTC
NA	NA	TRBV7-2	TRBJ2-7	CASSLVLGEQYF	TGTGCCAGCAGCTTAGTTCTGGGGGAGCAGTACTTC
NA	NA	TRBV11-2	TRBJ1-2	CASSFGREQYGYTF	TGTGCCAGCAGCTTTGGAAGGGAACAATATGGCTACACCTTC
NA	NA	TRBV5-1	TRBJ2-3	CASSIGGTDTQYF	TGCGCCAGCAGCATAGGAGGTACAGATACGCAGTATTTT
TRBD1	NA	TRBV6-5	TRBJ1-3	CASAETGYSGNTIYF	TGTGCCAGCGCGGAGACAGGGTACTCTGGAAACACCATATATTTT